The present entry profiles one T cell receptor beta chain with its context. Its antigen is not known. The data belong to a study of T cell repertoires in cytomegalovirus infection. On the study more broadly: Recently identified HLA-C-restricted CMV epitopes and well-studied HLA-B-restricted CMV epitopes were used by the study. The public TCR beta signatures pointed to both CMV infection and matching HLA type.

TCRdb redid the calling of the reads with MiXCR, one entry per CDR3 protein. The sample holds about 900,000 distinct CDR3 sequences, less than 40% seen once. This clonotype was obtained from a human donor in good health (CMV status not recorded). Some clones in this sample may be carry-over from other donors' samples. Specimen: cultured CD8+ T cells from PBMCs, collected from culture after CMV antigen stimulation.

The CDR3 is CASSLSGRPYEQYF. The CDR3 DNA is TGTGCCAGCAGCTTAAGCGGGAGGCCCTACGAGCAGTACTTC. V usage is TRBV11-2 and J usage is TRBJ2-7; TRBD2 agrees at 9 bases. Germline V gene data show CDR1 as SGHAT and CDR2 as FQNNGV. The CDR3 runs to 14 residues. Trimming cost V 2 bases and J 2 bases; bases outside gene matches: 1.